This TCR beta chain was identified during a study of neurological immune-mediated disorders. General study findings and limits: None of the CDR3 amino acid sequences found in expanded clones was shared across subjects. This suggests that the TCR-beta repertoires were private in all groups. A possible signature was seen in one related-CDR3 cluster, into which phylogenetic grouping placed the repertoires of 18 of 34 multiple sclerosis patients.

This clonotype was seen ten or more times. As yet, its antigen is unknown. TCRdb recomputed calls from the 5' RACE reads with MiXCR, one row per CDR3 protein. Of some 37,000 distinct CDR3 sequences in the sample, under 4% were seen once. Germline V gene lookup returns CDR1 SGHRS and CDR2 YFSETQ. CDR3 length: 14 amino acids. Trimming stripped 4 bases from V and 6 bases from J, with 16 bases between. Described time point: longitudinal time-point 1 (baseline). The source material was PBMCs. The sequence was obtained from a woman aged 60-70 years with multiple sclerosis. The chain uses TRBV5-1 and TRBJ1-2; D perhaps matches TRBD1 (5 bases). The CDR3 spells CASSPLGEGNGYTF. CDR3 in DNA: TGCGCCAGCAGCCCGCTTGGCGAGGGGAATGGCTACACCTTC.